This entry describes one TCR beta chain. Its antigen remains unidentified. Per-base qualities were not stored, and no clone one base away is much larger. The CDR3 spans 13 residues, from the cysteine through the phenylalanine. CDR3 DNA is the only sequence kept; it has 39 bases, read in frame from the first base. CDR1 and CDR2, looked up from the germline V gene, are KGHSH and LQKENI. V and J are truncated by 8 bases and 6 bases respectively, leaving an intervening sequence of 15 bases. The library was generated by the immunoSEQ multiplex PCR assay. For the multiplex PCR, a mixture combining 60 forward primers for TCR Vbeta segments and 13 reverse primers for TCR Jbeta segments was used. Amplification of the CDR3 region of rearranged TCR beta genes was performed with a multiplex PCR assay on genomic DNA. On the Illumina HiSeq System, the amplified TCR beta libraries were sequenced as 87-base-pair reads. In the authors' own workflow: Across the 500 to 850 repertoires, a later analysis counted 80 million or so unique TCR beta chains, roughly 11 million of which were shared by at least two donors. Raw reads were error-corrected and collapsed into unique sequences with a nearest-neighbor algorithm that merged closely related sequences to remove PCR and sequencing errors. To assign V, D and J gene segments, CDR3 sequences were aligned to IMGT reference sequences. For a sequence to be retained, a match of at least six nucleotides was required to both a V gene segment and a J gene segment. Rearrangements were classified as productive when the CDR3 lacked stop codons and remained in frame with V and J, and all other rearrangements were classified as non-productive. Following IMGT convention, CDR3 was defined as the stretch from the second conserved V-encoded cysteine up to the conserved J-encoded phenylalanine. The earlier analysis of about 570 of the donors excluded any sequence lacking an unambiguous match to a single V gene segment. An earlier analysis of several hundred of the donors called V segments functional above 56.7% productive rearrangements and segregating when the between-donor standard deviation exceeded 5%. A statistical classification framework was built to diagnose cytomegalovirus status from the catalog of TCR beta chain sequences. In a later analysis, TCR nucleotide sequences were compared against IMGT/GENE-DB human TR gene sequences so that V and J genes could be assigned. The TCRdist pipeline was used in a later analysis to assign CDR3 sequences and most-parsimonious VDJ recombination scenarios. In a later analysis, each TCR beta chain was defined by its CDR3 amino acid sequence together with its V-gene family, and reads without a unique V-gene family were excluded. In a later analysis, several hundred highly shared, low-generation-probability nucleotide sequences were removed to address suspected cross-contamination and a sequencing artifact. In a later analysis, a clonal expansion index was calculated for each public chain from normalized within-repertoire ranks of inferred template counts. A later analysis computed generation probabilities with a VDJ recombination model fitted to out-of-frame rearrangements, and checked the results against IGoR. In a later analysis, TCR-TCR, TCR-HLA and TCR-CMV co-occurrence was scored with hypergeometric tests, and a repertoire-size bias correction was applied to TCR pairs. In a later analysis, false discovery rates were estimated by permuting HLA or CMV assignments 20 times. In a later analysis, co-occurring TCRs were grouped using DBSCAN, and TCRdist sequence similarity was added for clustering within HLA-allele-positive subsets. For co-occurrence clustering, repertoires with fewer than 30,000 or more than 120,000 public chains were excluded, along with four or five repertoires with anomalous nucleotide sharing. TCRdb mirrors the immuneACCESS table, restricted to in-frame sequences. Some clones are absent from its copies; in checked studies, under half trace to an unresolved V gene, and the reason for the others is unknown. D and trimming were read from the DNA, whereas the V and J calls and clone size are those reported in that table. The sample table records under 250,000 clones; about 80% of these occur just once. The ten largest make up less than 8.5% of the sample.

The cohort comprised fewer than 750 healthy bone marrow donors. All cohort members were sampled while nominally healthy, although unrecorded immune exposures were likely present. The donor was CMV seropositive and belonged to the group of 250 to 300 seropositive cohort members. A peripheral blood sample was provided by each donor, and peripheral blood mononuclear cells were used for TCR beta sequencing. Genomic DNA extraction from the blood cell samples was performed with the Qiagen DNeasy Blood Extraction Kit. The data derive from a study of cytomegalovirus exposure and HLA in healthy donors (dated 2017 in TCRdb). Regarding the research as a whole: According to an earlier analysis of around 600 of the donors, 150 million to 200 million T cells yielded 90 million to 130 million unique TCR beta sequences and about 280 Gb of sequence data. Roughly 300 gigabases of sequencing data and approximately 80 million unique TCR sequences were included in an early release covering several hundred HLA-typed donors. Of the 300 to 500 genotyped donors, approximately 81% were placed in the genetic ancestry cluster associated with self-reported Caucasian donors. The study aimed to test whether signatures of past pathogen exposure could be identified by cataloging public T cell receptors. The T cell repertoires of 670 or so subjects were profiled by immunosequencing and related to cytomegalovirus serostatus. In addition to the first cohort of 650 to 800 subjects, a separate validation cohort of 130 or so different subjects was used. High-throughput TCR immunosequencing, statistical association of individual TCRs with disease status, and machine learning were combined to predict cytomegalovirus infection status. In a later analysis, previously published TCR beta repertoires from some 640 donors were re-analyzed and high-resolution HLA genotyping was added so that TCR occurrence patterns could be studied. The later analysis used no new phenotypic data to find candidate immune exposures, relying instead on TCR beta sequences and their occurrence across donors. An earlier analysis of 587 of the donors used high-throughput TCR beta sequencing to judge whether each TCR beta V gene segment behaved as functional or pseudogenic. Donor age, sex, ethnicity and CMV serostatus were compiled alongside the repertoire data. In a later genetic analysis, genome-wide SNP genotypes for about 65% of the roughly 670 donors were used, and that subset was treated as a discovery cohort. Every discovery cohort repertoire had been produced on one sequencing platform. HLA typing included class I and class II loci at four-digit resolution. The number of donors typed differed by locus, with 629-630 for A, B, C, DRB1 and DQB1, roughly 520 for DQA1, 600 to 610 for DPA1, and 400 to 490 for DPB1. Roughly five DR-DQ haplotypes were treated as single units for association and clustering because of strong linkage in the cohort. Among 300 to 500 genotyped donors of the cohort, an average of approximately 240,000 unique TCR beta nucleotide sequences was sequenced per donor, of which roughly 18% were non-productive.

Summary of the overall study and its limitations: The classifier was reported to diagnose cytomegalovirus status with high specificity and sensitivity in both the original and validation cohorts. A later genetic analysis reported fewer N-insertions in productive TCRs among donors in an Asian-associated ancestry cluster than the roughly 700-donor mean. Most TCR sequences were observed very rarely across donors, whereas some public TCRs were present in many individuals. When HLA alleles, especially DR and DQ, strongly co-occurred, TCR associations were difficult to assign to individual alleles. Because counts were too low, about 18 rarely observed V segments, including chromosome 9 orphons, were left out of the earlier analysis of 500 to 750 of the donors. Only TCR beta chains were sequenced in this cohort, and the absence of alpha or paired-chain data limited detectable features. A later analysis found that HLA-associated TCR beta chains were more clonally expanded and had lower generation probabilities than equally common non-associated chains. A later analysis reported that several top co-occurrence clusters appeared linked to parvovirus B19, influenza, CMV and Epstein-Barr virus. Because HLA typing was unavailable for some donors at each locus, only the typed subset was used in association tests. In an earlier analysis of about 550 of the donors, most TCR beta V segments were observed in productive rearrangements about 87% or about 30% of the time, broadly matching IMGT annotations. According to a later analysis, most CMV-associated TCR beta chains appeared to be HLA-restricted, and the HLA associations seemed to be driven largely by CMV exposure. Sequencing depth was assumed to be roughly uniform across donors in the presence/absence analyses, though that assumption may not hold. A cluster of highly shared sequence variants was judged likely to be a technical artifact of the sequencing pipeline. Some IMGT-functional V segments, including TRBV6-2 and TRBV6-3, could not be told apart with the 87-base-pair reads, so those segments were excluded. A later analysis associated around 16,000 TCR beta sequences with specific HLA alleles at a false discovery rate of 0.05. For the cohort, immune exposure information was limited to CMV serostatus. A total of 164 TCR beta chains were listed by the study as associated with cytomegalovirus. In a later genetic analysis, a missense DCLRE1C variant was associated with V-gene and J-gene trimming of TCR beta chains, and the association was replicated in an independent cohort. A further reported finding was that TCR beta sequences accurately predicted the HLA-A and HLA-B alleles for most subjects in the first cohort. Correlated functional status among segregating V segments might reflect linkage disequilibrium, but an unknown experimental factor could not be ruled out. A few of the identified cytomegalovirus-associated TCR beta chains were confirmed in vitro to be specific for cytomegalovirus antigens. The authors suggested that the approach could potentially be extended to other disease states and immunological phenotypes. According to a later analysis, TCR association rates differed among HLA loci, with DRB1 alleles showing the most associated TCRs and HLA-C alleles showing the fewest.

Recombination linked TRBV18 to TRBJ2-3, and TRBD2 may be the D gene, going by 5 matching bases. Sequenced: PBMCs. This TCR was recovered from a woman in her fifties or sixties in good health and CMV-seropositive. The CDR3 has the sequence CASAQRGGDTQYF. The DNA is as follows: TGTGCCAGCGCCCAGAGAGGCGGGGATACGCAGTATTTT.